One sample yielded the 12 T cell receptor beta chains listed below, sequenced in a study of cytomegalovirus exposure and HLA in healthy donors. Researchers ran the PCR with 60 Vbeta and 13 Jbeta primers. This table comes from immunoSEQ multiplex PCR, and its TCRdb copy is limited to in-frame clones, with some not included. The sample includes about 96,000 clones. Sequenced material: PBMCs. Receptors originate from a woman between 25 and 40 years old in good health and CMV-seronegative.

V gene TRBV4-1 combines with J gene TRBJ2-5, with D possibly TRBD1 on 6 matching bases. Looked up from germline, CDR1 is MGHRA and CDR2 is YSYEKL. V was trimmed by 3 bases and J by 5 bases, leaving 19 bases between them. The length of the CDR3 is 16 residues. In DNA, the CDR3 is TGCGCCAGCAGCCAGTCCCCCAGGGGCGCGGAGGAGACCCAGTACTTC. It is translated as CASSQSPRGAEETQYF.

V usage is TRBV9 and J usage is TRBJ2-3, with 14 bases matching TRBD2. CDR1 and CDR2 (germline): SGDLS, YYNGEE. V shed 3 bases, J shed 3 bases, and the junction held 3 bases outside the gene matches. This CDR3 comprises 16 residues. The CDR3 DNA reads as TGTGCCAGCAGCGACGGACTAGCGGGAGGTACAGATACGCAGTATTTT. It specifies CASSDGLAGGTDTQYF. Based on the CDR3 plus reference TRBV9 and TRBJ2-3, the full variable domain is DSGVTQTPKHLITATGQRVTLRCSPRSGDLSVYWYQQSLDQGLQFLIQYYNGEERAKGNILERFSAQQFPDLHSELNLSSLELGDSALYFCASSDGLAGGTDTQYFGPGTRLTVL.

The genes are TRBV10-2 and TRBJ2-1; 8 bases agree with TRBD2. J was trimmed by 4 bases and V by 4 bases; bases with no gene match: 3. CDR1 and CDR2 from the germline V gene are WSHSY and SAAADI. There are 14 residues in the CDR3. The CDR3 bases are TGCGCCAGCAGTGTAAGCGGGAGATACAATGAGCAGTTCTTC. It encodes CASSVSGRYNEQFF.

J is TRBJ2-1 and V is TRBV29-1; the match to TRBD2 covers 10 bases. The germline gives CDR1 SQVTM, CDR2 ANQGSEA. The V and J ends lost 4 bases and 9 bases, in that order; junction bases with no gene match: 6. The CDR3 is 13 amino acids. Here the CDR3 DNA reads TGCAGCGTTGGACTAGCGGGTGATGGTGAGCAGTTCTTC. This sequence encodes CSVGLAGDGEQFF.

The chain employs TRBV28 and TRBJ2-7; D possibly corresponds to TRBD1 (6 bases). The V end lost 5 bases, the J end lost 5 bases, and 16 bases lay between the germline ends. CDR3 length: 14 residues. The germline gives CDR1 MDHEN, CDR2 SYDVKM. The CDR3 DNA follows: TGTGCCAGCAGTCGGCCAGGGGTAGCAGACGAGCAGTACTTC. This translates into CASSRPGVADEQYF.

The chain joins TRBV18 to TRBJ2-2; TRBD1 matches at 12 bases. CDR1 is KGHSH, CDR2 LQKENI, per germline. The CDR3 has 15 residues. The trim removed 6 bases at V and 6 bases at J, leaving 5 bases unmatched. The CDR3 loop reads CASSQGQGAAGELFF. CDR3 sequence (DNA): TGTGCCAGCTCGCAGGGACAGGGGGCAGCCGGGGAGCTGTTTTTT. Full variable domain (outside the CDR3, taken from reference TRBV18 and TRBJ2-2): NAGVMQNPRHLVRRRGQEARLRCSPMKGHSHVYWYRQLPEEGLKFMVYLQKENIIDESGMPKERFSAEFPKEGPSILRIQQVVRGDSAAYFCASSQGQGAAGELFFGEGSRLTVL.

The chain couples TRBV5-6 to TRBJ2-7; 10 nucleotides match TRBD1. The germline CDR1 and CDR2 sequences are SGHDT and YYEEEE. The CDR3 is 15 amino acids. Germline trimming cut 3 bases from V and 0 bases from J; bases unmatched to any gene: 3. CDR3 nucleotides: TGTGCCAGCAGCTCCGGGACAGGGGCCTCCTACGAGCAGTACTTC. This sequence encodes CASSSGTGASYEQYF.

The DNA of the CDR3 is TGCGCCAGCAGCCATCCCTTAGGACTAGCGACAGATACGCAGTATTTT. It yields the protein CASSHPLGLATDTQYF. The V and J genes are TRBV4-1 and TRBJ2-3; 9 bases agree with TRBD2. J lost 3 bases, V lost 3 bases, and 7 bases had no gene match. The CDR3 has 16 residues. Germline-derived CDR1 and CDR2 are MGHRA and YSYEKL.

The chain is built from TRBV27 and TRBJ2-3, with 10 bases lining up with TRBD2. Germline values: CDR1 MNHEY, CDR2 SMNVEV (reference sequence). Losses at the gene ends were 5 bases for V and 0 bases for J; bases not matched to a gene: 17. The CDR3 spans 20 residues. The CDR3 nucleotides read TGTGCCAGCAGTCCCCTGGGTAGCGGGAGGACCTTTTCTAGCACAGATACGCAGTATTTT. It specifies CASSPLGSGRTFSSTDTQYF.

The chain employs TRBV9 and TRBJ2-5, with D possibly matching TRBD2 (6 bases). The CDR3 has 13 residues. Germline CDR1 SGDLS, CDR2 YYNGEE. V was clipped by 4 bases and J by 5 bases, with 12 bases between them. CDR3 residues: CASSPRLGETQYF. The DNA of the CDR3 is TGTGCCAGCAGCCCCCGACTAGGCGAGACCCAGTACTTC.

The V gene is TRBV5-4, the J gene TRBJ2-2; 8 nucleotides match TRBD2. CDR3 length: 16 amino acids. The V segment lost 0 bases and the J segment 6 bases; nucleotides outside the gene matches: 7. Germline V gene data show CDR1 as SGHNT and CDR2 as YYREEE (reference sequence). The CDR3 sequence: CASSLGAGGPPGELFF. CDR3 coding DNA: TGTGCCAGCAGCTTGGGGGCGGGAGGACCGCCCGGGGAGCTGTTTTTT.

The genes are TRBV25-1 and TRBJ2-3, with a tentative D call TRBD1 (5 bases). Trimming left V 8 bases short and J 0 bases short, with 15 bases between. Germline lookup yields CDR1 MGHDK and CDR2 SYGVNS. CDR3 length equals 15 residues. The CDR3, as DNA: TGTGCCAGCCGCCGTGGGGCGGCAAGCACAGATACGCAGTATTTT. Translation: CASRRGAASTDTQYF.